The 11 T cell receptor beta chains presented below share a single source sample, sequenced in a study of shared clonotypes between healthy human individuals. Profiling relied on immunoSEQ multiplex PCR, and the TCRdb table lists in-frame clones only, not all of them. The sample has around 2.5 million clones; more than 85% are singletons. Sequenced input: naive CD4+ T cells from PBMCs. Subset specified: CD45RA+ positively selected. These receptors all stem from a man aged 18 to 30 in good health. Some clones in this sample may be carry-over from other donors' samples.

Comments on this clone: In the same sample, other DNA sequences code for this CDR3. The chain recombines TRBV19 with TRBJ1-4; D unclear. The CDR3 is made up of 14 amino acids. V lost 5 bases and J 0 bases, leaving 7 bases between the germline ends. Germline values: CDR1 LNHDA, CDR2 SQIVND (reference sequence). The CDR3 loop reads CASSRAATNEKLFF. In DNA, the CDR3 is TGTGCCAGTAGTCGCGCAGCAACTAATGAAAAACTGTTTTTT.

The V call is TRBV2, the J call TRBJ2-7; 14 positions match TRBD2. The CDR3 is 17 residues long. J was trimmed by 3 bases and V by 8 bases; bases with no gene match: 12. Per the germline V gene, CDR1 is SNHLY and CDR2 is FYNNEI. The CDR3 region is CASRRLAGGTSSYEQYF. In nucleotides, the CDR3 is TGTGCCAGCCGAAGACTAGCGGGAGGGACTAGCAGCTACGAGCAGTACTTC.

The chain has TRBV7-2 and TRBJ2-7; D call uncertain. The CDR3 is 13 residues long. Per the germline V gene, CDR1 is SGHTA and CDR2 is FQGNSA. Trimming removed 4 bases at V and 7 bases at J, with 14 bases between. CDR3 sequence reads: CASSSPPLGEQYF. DNA of the CDR3: TGTGCCAGCAGCTCACCCCCCCTAGGGGAGCAGTACTTC.

The CDR3 here is CASSVDAGYQPQHF. The CDR3 nucleotides are TGTGCCAGCAGCGTAGATGCAGGTTACCAGCCCCAGCATTTT. This chain links TRBV9 with TRBJ1-5; D unclear. The CDR3 is 14 residues long. Trimming left V 0 bases short and J 7 bases short, with 11 bases between. Germline values: CDR1 SGDLS, CDR2 YYNGEE.

V usage is TRBV7-9 and J usage is TRBJ2-7, with a tentative D call TRBD1 (5 bases). The germline gives CDR1 SEHNR, CDR2 FQNEAQ (reference sequence). Trimming stripped 0 bases from V and 4 bases from J, with 7 bases between. The CDR3 contains 13 residues. The CDR3 spells CASSLARGYEQYF. CDR3 bases: TGTGCCAGCAGCTTAGCTAGGGGATACGAGCAGTACTTC.

V usage is TRBV27 and J usage is TRBJ2-5; possibly TRBD2 for D (7 bases). This CDR3 contains 12 residues. With 7 bases removed from V and 4 bases from J, the gap between germline ends came to 10 bases. CDR1 and CDR2 from the germline V gene are MNHEY and SMNVEV (reference sequence). CDR3 sequence (DNA): TGTGCCAGCAAGGGAGGGGGAGAGACCCAGTACTTC. Translation: CASKGGGETQYF.

The chain has TRBV2 and TRBJ1-6; unclear D gene. The CDR3 contains 18 residues. CDR1 and CDR2 (germline): SNHLY, FYNNEI. The ends were cut back, 1 base at V and 0 bases at J, with 13 bases in the middle. The DNA for the CDR3 is TGTGCCAGCAGTGAAGGGGTCAGGCCGAGCTCCTATAATTCACCCCTCCACTTT. Translating it yields CASSEGVRPSSYNSPLHF.

The chain links TRBV19 to TRBJ2-1; D is possibly TRBD1 (6 bases). CDR3 length: 14 residues. Germline CDR1 is LNHDA and CDR2 is SQIVND (reference sequence). V was cut by 4 bases and J by 2 bases, with 9 bases left in between. The CDR3 protein is CASSTRTAYNEQFF. The CDR3 region has the DNA TGTGCCAGTAGTACCAGGACAGCCTACAATGAGCAGTTCTTC.

This chain links TRBV7-2 with TRBJ2-3; D gene unclear. Looked up from germline, CDR1 is SGHTA and CDR2 is FQGNSA. Trimming took off 2 bases at V and 4 bases at J, with 7 bases between the two ends. CDR3 length: 13 residues. The CDR3 DNA is TGTGCCAGCAGCTTATTGGCTCCAGATACGCAGTATTTT. Its protein product is CASSLLAPDTQYF.

The genes are TRBV28 and TRBJ2-1; D tentatively reads TRBD1 or TRBD2 (6 bases each). The V end lost 5 bases, the J end lost 4 bases, and 15 bases lay between the germline ends. Germline V gene lookup returns CDR1 MDHEN and CDR2 SYDVKM. The CDR3 consists of 15 residues. The CDR3 loop reads CASSGGPPVYNEQFF. The CDR3 DNA sequence: TGTGCCAGCAGTGGGGGGCCGCCCGTTTACAATGAGCAGTTCTTC.

The chain employs TRBV5-1 and TRBJ2-1; 9 bases are a match to TRBD2. This CDR3 contains 16 residues. The V segment lost 0 bases and the J segment 4 bases; nucleotides outside the gene matches: 5. Germline loops: CDR1 SGHRS, CDR2 YFSETQ. The CDR3 DNA sequence: TGCGCCAGCAGCTTGGTAGCGGGAGCGATATACAATGAGCAGTTCTTC. Translated, it gives CASSLVAGAIYNEQFF.